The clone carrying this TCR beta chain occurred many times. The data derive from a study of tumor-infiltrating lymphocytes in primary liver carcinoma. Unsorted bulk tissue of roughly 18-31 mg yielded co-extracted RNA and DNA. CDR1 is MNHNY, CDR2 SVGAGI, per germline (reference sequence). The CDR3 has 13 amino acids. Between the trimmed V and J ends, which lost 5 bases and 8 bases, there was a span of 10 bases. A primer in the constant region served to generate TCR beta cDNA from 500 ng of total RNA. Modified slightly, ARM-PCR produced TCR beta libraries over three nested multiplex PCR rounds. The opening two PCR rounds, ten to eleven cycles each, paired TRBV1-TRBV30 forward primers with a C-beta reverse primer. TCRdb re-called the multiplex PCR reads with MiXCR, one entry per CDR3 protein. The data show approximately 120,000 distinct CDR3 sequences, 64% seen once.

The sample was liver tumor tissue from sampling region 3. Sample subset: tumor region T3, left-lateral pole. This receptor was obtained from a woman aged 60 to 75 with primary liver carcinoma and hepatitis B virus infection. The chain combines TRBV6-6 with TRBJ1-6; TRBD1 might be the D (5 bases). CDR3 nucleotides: TGTGCCAGCAGTCCCCTGGGGGATTCACCCCTCCACTTT. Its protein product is CASSPLGDSPLHF.